This T cell receptor beta chain is from a study of early T cells in non-severe SARS-CoV-2 infection. Using its own MiXCR run on the 5' RACE reads, TCRdb lists one record per CDR3 protein. This table has some 54,000 distinct CDR3 sequences, 8% to 10% appearing once. The CDR3 consists of 15 residues. Only a few counts were recorded for this clonotype. This chain joins TRBV21-1 and TRBJ2-7; the D segment call TRBD1 is taken from the table without a DNA check. TRBV21-1 is a pseudogene. This sequence originates from an adult who was a healthcare worker with PCR-confirmed SARS-CoV-2 infection or an uninfected control (not recorded which). The sequenced material came from whole blood. CDR3 nucleotide sequence: TGTGCCAGCAGCAGTACCCAAATGGGGGCCTACGAGCAGTACTTC. This sequence encodes CASSSTQMGAYEQYF.